The sequence of this T cell receptor (beta chain) was determined in a study of blood T cell repertoires in COVID-19. Overall study context: PBMCs, B-cell-depleted T cells, or T cells provided the cDNA or gDNA that made up the material.

A few counts support this clone. The germline V and J ends were trimmed by 2 bases and 0 bases, with 10 bases remaining between them. This CDR3 comprises 15 residues. Germline CDR1 reads SGHRS; CDR2 reads YFSETQ. Original handling: The authors estimated nucleated cell counts from reference gene primer amplification. TCRdb's table, derived via immunoSEQ multiplex PCR, lists solely in-frame clones and lacks some. V and J calls and clone size are copied from that table; D and trimming were computed from the DNA. The sample includes some 140,000 clones, roughly four fifths of them seen just once. The specimen sequenced was peripheral blood. The TCR was taken from a man at least 80 years old with acute or convalescent COVID-19. The chain employs TRBV5-1 and TRBJ2-3; maybe TRBD1 (6 bases). In nucleotides, the CDR3 is TGCGCCAGCAGCTTCGGCGGACAGAGCACAGATACGCAGTATTTT. Translation: CASSFGGQSTDTQYF.